This TCR beta chain was retrieved from a study of cytomegalovirus exposure and HLA in healthy donors. Findings and limits, study-wide: The CMV antigen specificity of a few CMV-associated chains was confirmed through in vitro analysis. A later analysis reported that several of the most significant clusters appeared to be linked to common viral pathogens, among them Epstein-Barr virus. DRB1 showed the most TCR associations and HLA-C the fewest in a later analysis, as rates varied by HLA locus. Accurate HLA-A and HLA-B prediction from TCR beta sequences was reported for most subjects.

To note about this clone: Its antigen is as yet unknown.

The PCR made use of 60 Vbeta and 13 Jbeta primers. Profiling relied on immunoSEQ multiplex PCR, and the TCRdb table lists in-frame clones only, not all of them. The sample carries around 80,000 clones, under 80% recorded once. V trimming: 3 bases; J trimming: 2 bases; junction bases outside the gene matches: 2. CDR3 length equals 15 residues. CDR1 SGHRS and CDR2 YFSETQ come from the germline V gene. This clonotype was sampled from a middle-aged man in good health and CMV-seropositive. The sample was PBMCs. The V call is TRBV5-1, the J call TRBJ2-7, with 13 positions matching TRBD2. The CDR3 nucleotides are TGCGCCAGCAGCTGGACTAGCGGGGGTCCCTACGAGCAGTACTTC. It encodes CASSWTSGGPYEQYF. Looking up the rest from reference TRBV5-1 and TRBJ2-7 gives the full variable domain: KAGVTQTPRYLIKTRGQQVTLSCSPISGHRSVSWYQQTPGQGLQFLFEYFSETQRNKGNFPGRFSGRQFSNSRSEMNVSTLELGDSALYLCASSWTSGGPYEQYFGPGTRLTVT.